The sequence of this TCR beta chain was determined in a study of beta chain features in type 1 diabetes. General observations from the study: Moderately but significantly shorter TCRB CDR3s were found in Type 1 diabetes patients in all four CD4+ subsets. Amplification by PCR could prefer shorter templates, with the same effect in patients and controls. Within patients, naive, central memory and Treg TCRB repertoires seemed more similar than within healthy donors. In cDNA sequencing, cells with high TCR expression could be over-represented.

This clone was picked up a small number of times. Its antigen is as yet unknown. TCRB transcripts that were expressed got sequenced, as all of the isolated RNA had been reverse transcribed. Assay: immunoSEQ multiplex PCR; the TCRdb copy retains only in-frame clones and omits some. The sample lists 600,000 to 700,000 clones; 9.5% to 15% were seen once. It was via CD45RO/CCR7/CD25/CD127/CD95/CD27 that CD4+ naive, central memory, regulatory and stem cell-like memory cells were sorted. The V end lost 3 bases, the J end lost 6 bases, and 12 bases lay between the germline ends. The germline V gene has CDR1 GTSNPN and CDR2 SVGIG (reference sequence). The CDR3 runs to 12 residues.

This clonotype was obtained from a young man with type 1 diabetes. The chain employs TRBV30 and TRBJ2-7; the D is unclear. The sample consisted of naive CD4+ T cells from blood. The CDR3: CAWRREVREQYF. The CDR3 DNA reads TGTGCCTGGAGGAGAGAAGTACGCGAGCAGTACTTC. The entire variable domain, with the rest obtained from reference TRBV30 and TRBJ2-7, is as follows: SQTIHQWPATLVQPVGSPLSLECTVEGTSNPNLYWYRQAAGRGLQLLFYSVGIGQISSEVPQNLSASRPQDRQFILSSKKLLLSDSGFYLCAWRREVREQYFGPGTRLTVT.